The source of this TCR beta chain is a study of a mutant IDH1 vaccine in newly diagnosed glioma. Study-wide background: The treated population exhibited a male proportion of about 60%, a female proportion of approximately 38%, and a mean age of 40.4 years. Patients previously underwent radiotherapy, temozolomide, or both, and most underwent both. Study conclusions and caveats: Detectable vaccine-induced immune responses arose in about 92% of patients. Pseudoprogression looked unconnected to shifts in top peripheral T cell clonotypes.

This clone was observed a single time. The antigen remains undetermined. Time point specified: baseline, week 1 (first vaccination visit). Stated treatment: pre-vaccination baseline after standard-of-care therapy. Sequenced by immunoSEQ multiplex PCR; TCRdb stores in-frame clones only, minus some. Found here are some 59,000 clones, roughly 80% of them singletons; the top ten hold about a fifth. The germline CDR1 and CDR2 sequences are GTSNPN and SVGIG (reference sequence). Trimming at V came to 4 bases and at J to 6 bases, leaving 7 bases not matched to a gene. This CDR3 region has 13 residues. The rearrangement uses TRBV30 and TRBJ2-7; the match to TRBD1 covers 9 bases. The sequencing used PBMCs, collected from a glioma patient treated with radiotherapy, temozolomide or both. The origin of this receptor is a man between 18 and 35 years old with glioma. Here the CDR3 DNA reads TGTGCCTGGAACAGACAGGGGGTTGGCGAGCAGTACTTC. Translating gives CAWNRQGVGEQYF.